The 24 T cell receptor beta chains below were found in one sample sequenced in a study of OX40 agonist ivuxolimab in advanced cancers. Only in-frame clones appear in the TCRdb table, and some are missing; sequencing was by immunoSEQ multiplex PCR. The table lists 66,000 or so clones, around 82% of them singletons. The sample consisted of CD4+ or CD8+ T cells sorted from blood, taken in a trial of the OX40 agonist ivuxolimab. The receptors here all came from an adult with an advanced solid tumor such as melanoma, head and neck, liver or kidney cancer.

The rearrangement joins TRBV7-6 to TRBJ1-2; D gene ambiguous. This CDR3 region has 13 residues. Trimming removed 5 bases at V and 2 bases at J, with 9 bases between. Germline V gives CDR1 SGHVS, CDR2 FNYEAQ. The CDR3 nucleotides are TGTGCCAGCAGCATCGGGGTAAACTATGGCTACACCTTC. Translation: CASSIGVNYGYTF.

The gene calls are TRBV5-1 and TRBJ1-3, with D hard to call. V was trimmed by 0 bases and J by 0 bases, leaving 13 bases between them. The CDR3 sequence is 17 residues long. Germline CDR1 is SGHRS and CDR2 is YFSETQ. The CDR3 loop is CASSLDRAIPSGNTIYF. In DNA, the CDR3 is TGCGCCAGCAGCTTGGACCGAGCCATCCCCTCTGGAAACACCATATATTTT.

The rearrangement joins TRBV9 to TRBJ2-5; D is unresolved. The CDR3 runs to 15 residues. The ends were cut back, 0 bases at V and 4 bases at J, with 13 bases in the middle. Germline lookup yields CDR1 SGDLS and CDR2 YYNGEE. CDR3 in DNA: TGTGCCAGCAGCGTAGACGACCGGTTTGGAGAGACCCAGTACTTC. Protein: CASSVDDRFGETQYF.

A few counts support this clone. The chain links TRBV4-1 to TRBJ1-4; 10 bases are a match to TRBD1. Germline CDR1 MGHRA, CDR2 YSYEKL. CDR3 length: 16 amino acids. V dropped 0 bases and J dropped 7; count of bases not matched to a gene: 5. As DNA, the CDR3 is TGCGCCAGCAGCCAAGATGGGGGACAGGGGCGTGAAAAACTGTTTTTT. Translated: CASSQDGGQGREKLFF.

The V gene is TRBV7-2, the J gene TRBJ2-1, with D possibly matching TRBD1 (6 bases). Germline V lookup: CDR1 SGHTA, CDR2 FQGNSA. This CDR3 is 14 amino acids long. With 1 base removed from V and 9 bases from J, the gap between germline ends came to 13 bases. In DNA, the CDR3 is TGTGCCAGCAGCTTAGGTCCCGGCAGGGGTGAGCAGTTCTTC. This encodes CASSLGPGRGEQFF.

The chain is built from TRBV5-1 and TRBJ2-5, with 8 bases fitting TRBD1. The CDR3 has 14 residues. J lost 3 bases, V lost 5 bases, and 6 bases had no gene match. Germline CDR1 SGHRS, CDR2 YFSETQ. The CDR3 here is CASSRTGSKETQYF. In nucleotides, the CDR3 is TGCGCCAGCAGTAGGACAGGGAGTAAAGAGACCCAGTACTTC.

This clone has just a few counts. The rearrangement joins TRBV7-8 to TRBJ1-1, with TRBD1 matching over 9 bases. The V and J ends lost 5 bases and 0 bases, in that order; junction bases with no gene match: 10. CDR3 size: 17 residues. Germline V CDR1 and CDR2: SGHVS, FQNEAQ. CDR3 sequence (DNA): TGTGCCAGCAGCCCCCGACAGGGGGGATCAATGAACACTGAAGCTTTCTTT. As protein: CASSPRQGGSMNTEAFF. Supplemented by reference TRBV7-8 and TRBJ1-1, the full variable domain reads GAGVSQSPRYKVAKRGQDVALRCDPISGHVSLFWYQQALGQGPEFLTYFQNEAQLDKSGLPSDRFFAERPEGSVSTLKIQRTQQEDSAVYLCASSPRQGGSMNTEAFFGQGTRLTVV.

The chain is built from TRBV5-1 and TRBJ1-4; D is unclear. The CDR3 has 14 amino acids. In germline, CDR1 is SGHRS, CDR2 YFSETQ. The V end lost 4 bases, the J end lost 0 bases, and 7 bases lay between the germline ends. CDR3 region: CASSQTTTNEKLFF. In DNA form, the CDR3 reads TGCGCCAGCAGCCAGACAACAACTAATGAAAAACTGTTTTTT.

This clone is categorized as medium-sized. A junction end diverges from the germline sequence, so it may reflect a read error. J is TRBJ2-7 and V is TRBV5-1; D gene ambiguous. This CDR3 is built from 12 residues. From germline, CDR1 is SGHRS and CDR2 YFSETQ. As DNA, the CDR3 is TGCGCCAGCAGCTCGGGTTATGACCCTTTGCACTTC. Its protein product is CASSSGYDPLHF.

The chain employs TRBV7-8 and TRBJ1-5; tentative D call: TRBD1 (6 bases). Trimming took off 5 bases at V and 5 bases at J, with 19 bases between the two ends. CDR1 SGHVS and CDR2 FQNEAQ come from the germline V gene. This CDR3 contains 16 residues. This CDR3 reads CASSPELGHLDQPQHF. As DNA, the CDR3 is TGTGCCAGCAGCCCGGAGCTGGGACACCTAGATCAGCCCCAGCATTTT.

The V and J genes are TRBV19 and TRBJ2-5; D gene unclear. This CDR3 contains 14 residues. The germline gives CDR1 LNHDA, CDR2 SQIVND (reference sequence). V was cut by 6 bases and J by 5 bases, with 16 bases left in between. The CDR3 here is CASRRADVGETQYF. The DNA for the CDR3 is TGTGCCAGTAGAAGGGCAGATGTGGGGGAGACCCAGTACTTC.

The gene calls are TRBV20-1 and TRBJ2-3; D may be TRBD1 or TRBD2 (5 bases each). Germline V gene data show CDR1 as DFQATT and CDR2 as SNEGSKA (reference sequence). The V and J ends lost 5 bases and 8 bases respectively, with 11 bases between them. The CDR3 extends over 11 amino acids. The CDR3 reads CSASLRGTQYF. The CDR3, as DNA: TGCAGTGCTTCCTTGAGGGGTACGCAGTATTTT.

This chain connects TRBV4-1 to TRBJ1-1; TRBD1 matches at 8 bases. The CDR3 has 14 residues. The trim removed 3 bases at V and 8 bases at J, leaving 8 bases unmatched. The V gene's germline CDR1 is MGHRA and CDR2 YSYEKL. CDR3: CASSHADRGGEAFF. The CDR3, as DNA: TGCGCCAGCAGCCACGCAGACAGGGGAGGGGAAGCTTTCTTT.

A single count supports this clone. This chain links TRBV9 with TRBJ2-6; 8 bases are a match to TRBD2. The germline V gene has CDR1 SGDLS and CDR2 YYNGEE. The V and J ends lost 0 bases and 2 bases, in that order; junction bases with no gene match: 7. This CDR3 spans 18 amino acids. The CDR3 coding sequence is TGTGCCAGCAGCGTAGTTCCGCGGGAGGCTACTGGGGCCAACGTCCTGACTTTC. Protein sequence: CASSVVPREATGANVLTF.

As DNA, the CDR3 is TGTGCCAGCAGTTACAGGCGGGGGTATGGCTACACCTTC. As protein: CASSYRRGYGYTF. The chain couples TRBV7-3 to TRBJ1-2; possible D gene TRBD1, 5 bases. Trimming shortened V by 6 bases and J by 5 bases, and 13 bases separated the two germline ends. In germline, CDR1 is SGHTA, CDR2 FQGTGA. The length of the CDR3 is 13 residues.

This sequence joins TRBV11-2 and TRBJ1-3, with D possibly being TRBD1 (6 bases). V was trimmed by 1 base and J by 0 bases, leaving 13 bases between them. The CDR3 is made up of 17 amino acids. Germline CDR1 is SGHAT and CDR2 is FQNNGV. The CDR3: CASSLVVTGTSGNTIYF. The CDR3 region has the DNA TGTGCCAGCAGCTTAGTGGTGACAGGAACCTCTGGAAACACCATATATTTT.

V and J are TRBV5-1 and TRBJ2-3; D assignment may be TRBD1 or TRBD2 (5 bases each). CDR1 and CDR2 (germline): SGHRS, YFSETQ. With 10 bases removed from V and 0 bases from J, the gap between germline ends came to 24 bases. The CDR3 sequence is 17 residues long. DNA for the CDR3: TGCGCCGCAGAGGACGGGGCAGGGATTGCTAGCACAGATACGCAGTATTTT. It codes for CAAEDGAGIASTDTQYF.

This CDR3 reads CASSEFLGQPYEQYF. CDR3 DNA sequence: TGTGCCAGCAGTGAATTTTTGGGACAGCCCTACGAGCAGTACTTC. The V gene is TRBV6-1, the J gene TRBJ2-7; 7 positions match TRBD1. The J segment lost 2 bases and the V segment lost 2 bases, leaving 6 bases of the junction unmatched. The CDR3 contains 15 residues. Germline CDR1 is MNHNS and CDR2 is SASEGT.

This clone was observed a handful of times. The chain has TRBV28 and TRBJ1-6, with no clear D. Germline V lookup: CDR1 MDHEN, CDR2 SYDVKM. The germline V and J ends were trimmed by 3 bases and 7 bases, with 4 bases remaining between them. The CDR3 spans 12 residues. This CDR3 is CASSFPNSPLHF. The CDR3 nucleotides are TGTGCCAGCAGTTTTCCGAATTCACCCCTCCACTTT. The entire variable domain, with the rest obtained from reference TRBV28 and TRBJ1-6, is as follows: DVKVTQSSRYLVKRTGEKVFLECVQDMDHENMFWYRQDPGLGLRLIYFSYDVKMKEKGDIPEGYSVSREKKERFSLILESASTNQTSMYLCASSFPNSPLHFGNGTRLTVT.

The chain couples TRBV10-3 to TRBJ2-7, with unresolved D. The germline CDR1 and CDR2 sequences are ENHRY and SYGVKD. V lost 10 bases to trimming and J lost 2 bases, with 12 bases between them. This CDR3 region has 12 residues. CDR3 loop: CATQLSPYEQYF. CDR3 bases: TGTGCCACCCAGCTTAGTCCCTACGAGCAGTACTTC.

The rearrangement uses TRBV6-6 and TRBJ2-5; 9 bases are shared with TRBD2. This CDR3 region has 14 residues. The germline CDR1 and CDR2 sequences are MNHNY and SVGAGI (reference sequence). Germline trimming cut 0 bases from V and 4 bases from J; bases unmatched to any gene: 0. This CDR3 reads CASSYSTSGETQYF. DNA of the CDR3: TGTGCCAGCAGTTACTCGACTAGCGGAGAGACCCAGTACTTC.

The V call is TRBV10-3, the J call TRBJ1-5, with a tentative D call TRBD1 (5 bases). Trimming shortened V by 7 bases and J by 3 bases, and 13 bases separated the two germline ends. The CDR3 is made up of 14 amino acids. CDR1 and CDR2 (germline): ENHRY, SYGVKD. CDR3 loop: CAINGDGYNQPQHF. The CDR3 DNA sequence: TGTGCCATCAATGGGGACGGATACAATCAGCCCCAGCATTTT.

J is TRBJ2-4 and V is TRBV11-2, with TRBD2 identical over 9 bases. The germline V gene has CDR1 SGHAT and CDR2 FQNNGV. This CDR3 has 16 residues. V lost 4 bases, J lost 7 bases, and 11 bases stayed unmatched. The CDR3 coding sequence is TGTGCCAGCAGCTCCGGGCGGGGGGGCCCGCTGAACATTCAGTACTTC. It is translated as CASSSGRGGPLNIQYF.

This clone was detected only once. This rearrangement joins TRBV11-3 to TRBJ1-3; D is uncertain. This CDR3 has 13 residues. V was cut by 6 bases and J by 0 bases, with 6 bases left in between. From germline, CDR1 is SGHNT and CDR2 YENEEA. The CDR3 coding sequence is TGTGCCAGCAGTTCAAACTCTGGAAACACCATATATTTT. Amino acid sequence: CASSSNSGNTIYF.